This note documents a single T cell receptor (beta chain) sequence. Its antigen is as yet unknown. The data belong to a study of OX40 agonist ivuxolimab in advanced cancers. Background on the study: Prior anti-PD-1, anti-PD-L1 or anti-CTLA-4 therapy was allowed; over 30% had some. Study findings and constraints: The study found that CD8+ T cells averaged more expanded clones than CD4+.

The CDR3 contains 14 residues. The germline CDR1 and CDR2 sequences are SGDLS and YYNGEE. The V segment lost 2 bases and the J segment 16 bases; nucleotides outside the gene matches: 9. Using immunoSEQ multiplex PCR, the repertoire was profiled, and TCRdb retains in-frame clones only, with some absent. Among 22,000 or so clones listed, about nine tenths were seen once. Sequenced material: CD4+ or CD8+ T cells sorted from blood, taken in a trial of the OX40 agonist ivuxolimab. This rearrangement joins TRBV9 to TRBJ1-6; 10 nucleotides align to TRBD1. This clonotype originated in an adult with an advanced solid tumor such as melanoma, head and neck, liver or kidney cancer. The CDR3 sequence: CASSVGQGMGELHF. The CDR3 coding sequence is TGTGCCAGCAGCGTGGGACAGGGGATGGGAGAGCTCCACTTT.